The next 18 T cell receptor beta chains were all read from a single sample in a study of vaccination effects on CD4 cells after COVID-19. In the ViraFEST assay, antigen-specific CD4+ clonotypes were identified by expansion after peptide-pool stimulation. CD4+ T cell isolation took place after about 11 days of culture. Each participant was administered two doses of either the BNT162b2 or the mRNA-1273 vaccine. The assay was immunoSEQ multiplex PCR, and TCRdb's table has in-frame clones only and misses some. This sample has roughly 41,000 clones, with about 70% found just once. For these receptors, no antigen is known. The sample in question was CD4+ T cells from PBMCs cultured with HCoV-OC43 spike peptides, obtained after COVID-19 vaccination. Subset noted: HCoV-OC43 spike overlapping peptide pool stimulation. The receptors stem from a human donor who received a COVID-19 vaccine.

The rearrangement links TRBV2 to TRBJ1-2, with 9 bases that match TRBD1. There are 15 residues in the CDR3. V trimming: 4 bases; J trimming: 7 bases; junction bases outside the gene matches: 10. CDR1 SNHLY and CDR2 FYNNEI come from the germline V gene. The CDR3 is CASSAIGQGQGGYTF. In DNA, the CDR3 is TGTGCCAGCAGTGCCATAGGACAGGGGCAGGGTGGCTACACCTTC.

CDR3 sequence: CASSTSILAGGLNEQFF. The CDR3 DNA reads as TGTGCCAGTAGTACCTCCATCCTAGCGGGGGGCCTAAATGAGCAGTTCTTC. V is TRBV19 and J is TRBJ2-1; 11 positions agree with TRBD2. The CDR3 loop spans 17 amino acids. Trimming cost V 4 bases and J 7 bases; bases outside gene matches: 12. Germline V gene lookup returns CDR1 LNHDA and CDR2 SQIVND (reference sequence).

The chain links TRBV19 to TRBJ1-1; 9 bases are shared with TRBD1. The ends lost 6 bases at V and 4 bases at J; junction bases unmatched: 6. The CDR3 has 14 amino acids. The germline V gene encodes CDR1 LNHDA and CDR2 SQIVND (reference sequence). The CDR3 sequence is CASRGQGLGTEAFF. CDR3 in DNA: TGTGCCAGTAGGGGACAGGGATTAGGCACTGAAGCTTTCTTT.

The chain carries TRBV5-1 and TRBJ2-2; 8 nucleotides match TRBD1. The germline V gene encodes CDR1 SGHRS and CDR2 YFSETQ. J was trimmed by 7 bases and V by 3 bases; bases with no gene match: 8. The CDR3 is 15 residues long. This CDR3 is CASSSSTGGFGELFF. CDR3 DNA sequence: TGCGCCAGCAGCTCCAGTACAGGGGGGTTCGGGGAGCTGTTTTTT.

CDR3 protein: CASSVKNGTGWNTEAFF. For the CDR3, the DNA is TGTGCCAGCAGCGTAAAGAATGGGACAGGGTGGAACACTGAAGCTTTCTTT. The chain employs TRBV2 and TRBJ1-1, with TRBD1 matching over 9 bases. CDR1 SNHLY and CDR2 FYNNEI come from the germline V gene. With 6 bases clipped from V and 1 base from J, the junction kept 12 bases outside the gene matches. The CDR3 spans 17 residues.

This clone turned up a few times. The gene calls are TRBV18 and TRBJ2-6; D is ambiguous. The CDR3 has 14 residues. The germline V gene has CDR1 KGHSH and CDR2 LQKENI. The V end was cut by 5 bases, the J end by 0 bases, with 5 bases between. The chain's CDR3 is CASSEDSGANVLTF. As DNA, the CDR3 is TGTGCCAGCTCAGAAGACTCTGGGGCCAACGTCCTGACTTTC.

This clone was seen a few times. The chain uses TRBV24-1 and TRBJ1-2; 7 bases are shared with TRBD1. Looked up from germline, CDR1 is KGHDR and CDR2 is SFDVKD. After removal of 4 bases from V and 2 bases from J, the junction contained 3 bases not matched to a gene. This CDR3 is built from 14 residues. This chain's CDR3 is CATSEGGQNYGYTF. DNA for the CDR3: TGTGCCACCAGTGAAGGGGGACAGAACTATGGCTACACCTTC.

The chain links TRBV29-1 to TRBJ1-4; 8 bases line up with TRBD1. Losses at the gene ends were 5 bases for V and 8 bases for J; bases not matched to a gene: 7. This CDR3 contains 13 residues. Germline V gene data show CDR1 as SQVTM and CDR2 as ANQGSEA. CDR3 bases: TGCAGCGTTATATCAGGGGGCCACGAAAAACTGTTTTTT. Its protein product is CSVISGGHEKLFF.

The chain is built from TRBV12-5 and TRBJ2-1, with D possibly matching TRBD2 (6 bases). Germline lookup yields CDR1 LGHNT and CDR2 FRNRAP. V lost 4 bases and J lost 6, with 34 bases in between. CDR3 size: 21 residues. The CDR3: CASGSAPLSSLSGSGSNEQFF. The CDR3 coding sequence is TGTGCTAGTGGTTCTGCCCCTCTTAGTTCCTTAAGCGGGTCGGGAAGCAATGAGCAGTTCTTC.

V usage is TRBV19 and J usage is TRBJ1-5, with D possibly being TRBD1 (6 bases). CDR1 and CDR2 (germline): LNHDA, SQIVND (reference sequence). The CDR3 loop spans 18 amino acids. Trimming removed 5 bases at V and 0 bases at J, with 20 bases between. CDR3 bases: TGTGCCAGTAGTTCCAGCCGCCGGACAGAATATAGCAATCAGCCCCAGCATTTT. Protein product: CASSSSRRTEYSNQPQHF. The full variable domain, completed using reference TRBV19 and TRBJ1-5, is DGGITQSPKYLFRKEGQNVTLSCEQNLNHDAMYWYRQDPGQGLRLIYYSQIVNDFQKGDIAEGYSVSREKKESFPLTVTSAQKNPTAFYLCASSSSRRTEYSNQPQHFGDGTRLSIL.

This chain joins TRBV5-1 and TRBJ1-2; 9 bases are shared with TRBD1. There are 15 residues in the CDR3. Germline V gene sequence: CDR1 SGHRS, CDR2 YFSETQ. The junction had 5 bases not matched to a gene; V was cut back by 0 bases and J by 5 bases. This CDR3 is CASSLGDRGIYGYTF. The CDR3 bases are TGCGCCAGCAGCTTGGGTGACAGGGGGATATATGGCTACACCTTC.

The chain couples TRBV7-9 to TRBJ1-2, with D hard to call. The V gene's germline CDR1 is SEHNR and CDR2 FQNEAQ (reference sequence). The CDR3 spans 15 residues. V was pared by 3 bases and J by 0 bases, with 11 bases between. CDR3 residues: CASSFSLDTNYGYTF. DNA for the CDR3: TGTGCCAGCAGCTTTTCTCTCGACACTAACTATGGCTACACCTTC.

The chain has TRBV4-1 and TRBJ1-2, with D possibly matching TRBD1 (5 bases). Trimming removed 0 bases at V and 8 bases at J, with 16 bases between. The CDR3 spans 15 residues. CDR1 MGHRA and CDR2 YSYEKL come from the germline V gene. The CDR3 DNA sequence: TGCGCCAGCAGCCAAGAGGGGTACAGGATGCGCGGCTACACCTTC. Protein product: CASSQEGYRMRGYTF.

The V gene is TRBV7-8, the J gene TRBJ1-1; 7 bases line up with TRBD1. The CDR3 contains 15 residues. CDR1 is SGHVS and CDR2 is FQNEAQ in the germline V gene. V trimming: 5 bases; J trimming: 0 bases; junction bases outside the gene matches: 6. The DNA of the CDR3 is TGTGCCAGCAGCACACGGGACAGCATGAACACTGAAGCTTTCTTT. Its translation is CASSTRDSMNTEAFF.

V is TRBV18 and J is TRBJ2-1; possibly TRBD2 for D (6 bases). V lost 6 bases and J 5 bases, leaving 23 bases between the germline ends. The CDR3 consists of 17 residues. In germline, CDR1 is KGHSH, CDR2 LQKENI. The CDR3 here is CASSHGLGGTVNNEQFF. CDR3 DNA sequence: TGTGCCAGCTCCCACGGGCTAGGCGGGACGGTTAACAATGAGCAGTTCTTC.

This clone has only a few counts. This chain links TRBV18 with TRBJ1-5, with 9 bases lining up with TRBD1. This CDR3 spans 15 amino acids. CDR1 is KGHSH and CDR2 is LQKENI in the germline V gene. V was pared by 4 bases and J by 7 bases, with 8 bases of the junction left unmatched. CDR3 coding DNA: TGTGCCAGCTCACAATCACAGGGGGCGGGCCAGCCCCAGCATTTT. This codes for CASSQSQGAGQPQHF.

The chain links TRBV6-5 to TRBJ1-1; D call uncertain. Germline V gene lookup returns CDR1 MNHEY and CDR2 SVGAGI. This CDR3 is built from 13 residues. V lost 6 bases to trimming and J lost 8 bases, with 16 bases between them. The CDR3 spells CASRPYGEIEAFF. The DNA of the CDR3 is TGTGCCAGCAGACCCTACGGGGAAATCGAAGCTTTCTTT.

In DNA, the CDR3 is TGTGCCAGCAGCTTACCAGGGGTCTACACCGGGGAGCTGTTTTTT. Translated, it gives CASSLPGVYTGELFF. V usage is TRBV7-9 and J usage is TRBJ2-2; perhaps TRBD1 as D (6 bases). The CDR3 is made up of 15 amino acids. The V and J ends lost 2 bases and 3 bases respectively, with 10 bases between them. The V gene's germline CDR1 is SEHNR and CDR2 FQNEAQ (reference sequence).